This TCR beta chain is drawn from a study of identical twins. TCRdb fed the 5' RACE reads into MiXCR, producing one record per CDR3 protein. The table records fewer than 900,000 distinct CDR3 sequences, roughly 20% of them present only once. Germline CDR1 DFQATT, CDR2 SNEGSKA (reference sequence). This CDR3 comprises 14 residues. The J segment lost 5 bases and the V segment lost 1 base, leaving 4 bases of the junction unmatched. The same specimen was also included in a second study, on T cells expressing NK-cell markers.

The receptor was isolated from a woman between 18 and 29 years old in good health. This chain uses TRBV20-1 with TRBJ1-2; 10 nucleotides line up with TRBD1. The sample was PBMCs. In nucleotides, the CDR3 is TGCAGTGCTAGAGGTCGGACAGGGGGTTATGGCTACACCTTC. The encoded protein is CSARGRTGGYGYTF.